The rows below give T cell receptor beta chains drawn from one sample of a study of vaccination and CD4 T cells after COVID-19. Using its own MiXCR run on the PCR reads, TCRdb lists one record per CDR3 protein. The sample lists around 1,600 distinct CDR3 sequences, 65% to 80% occurring once. These TCRs' antigens remain unknown. The material sequenced was CD4+ T cells from blood, cultured in vitro, taken after SARS-CoV-2 vaccination. The receptor source for this set is a human donor who had recovered from COVID-19. The CDR3 runs from the conserved cysteine through the conserved F or W. A D gene is named only where the DNA matches it firmly. Where a row states a size, it is once, few, many or the class of an expanded clone; other rows omit it.

v_call	clone_size	j_call	d_call	cdr3_aa	cdr3_nt
TRBV15	.	TRBJ1-1	TRBD1	CATSRDLFQGDTEAFF	TGTGCCACCAGCAGAGATCTCTTTCAGGGGGACACTGAAGCTTTCTTT
TRBV20-1	.	TRBJ1-1	.	CSAPRGGTEAFF	TGCAGTGCTCCCCGTGGGGGGACTGAAGCTTTCTTT
TRBV20-1	few	TRBJ2-5	TRBD2	CSAGTSGGAGETQYF	TGCAGTGCTGGGACTAGCGGGGGGGCCGGAGAGACCCAGTACTTC
TRBV28	once	TRBJ1-5	.	CATGPRHF	TGTGCTACGGGCCCTCGGCATTTT
TRBV7-9	medium-sized	TRBJ1-1	TRBD1	CASSATRTGGTEAFF	TGTGCCAGCAGCGCCACCCGGACAGGGGGTACTGAAGCTTTCTTT
TRBV20-1	.	TRBJ2-7	.	CSVSAPDPSYEQYF	TGCAGTGTATCCGCTCCGGACCCCTCTTACGAGCAGTACTTC
TRBV24-1	.	TRBJ2-3	.	CATSFGARDTDTQYF	TGTGCCACCAGCTTCGGGGCAAGGGACACAGATACGCAGTATTTT
TRBV27	.	TRBJ1-2	.	CASRSYLQRTSTGYTF	TGTGCCAGCAGAAGCTATCTTCAGAGGACATCCACGGGCTACACCTTC
TRBV5-1	.	TRBJ2-5	.	CASSLSETQYF	TGCGCCAGCAGTCTGTCGGAGACCCAGTACTTC
TRBV6-1	.	TRBJ2-5	TRBD2	CASSRGLAGVGETQYF	TGTGCCAGCAGCCGCGGACTAGCGGGAGTGGGAGAAACCCAGTACTTC
TRBV11-3	.	TRBJ2-3	TRBD1	CASSPVGGQGSVWDTQYF	TGTGCCAGCAGCCCAGTCGGGGGACAGGGTTCGGTGTGGGATACGCAGTATTTT